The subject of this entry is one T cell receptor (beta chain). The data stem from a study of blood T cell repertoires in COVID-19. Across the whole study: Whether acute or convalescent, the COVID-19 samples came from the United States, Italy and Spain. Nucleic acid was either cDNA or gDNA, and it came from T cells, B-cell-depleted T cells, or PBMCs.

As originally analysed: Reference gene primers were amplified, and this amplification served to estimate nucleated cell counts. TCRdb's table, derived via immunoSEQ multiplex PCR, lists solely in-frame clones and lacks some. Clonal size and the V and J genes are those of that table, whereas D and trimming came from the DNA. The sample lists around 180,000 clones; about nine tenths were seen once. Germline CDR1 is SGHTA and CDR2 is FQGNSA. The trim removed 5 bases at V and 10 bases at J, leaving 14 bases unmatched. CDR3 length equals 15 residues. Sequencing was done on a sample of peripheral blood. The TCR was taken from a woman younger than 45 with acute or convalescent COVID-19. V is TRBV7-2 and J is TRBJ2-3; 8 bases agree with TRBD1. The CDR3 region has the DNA TGTGCCAGCAGCCAGAGGGGGCAGGGGGCCCCTGCGCAGTATTTT. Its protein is CASSQRGQGAPAQYF.